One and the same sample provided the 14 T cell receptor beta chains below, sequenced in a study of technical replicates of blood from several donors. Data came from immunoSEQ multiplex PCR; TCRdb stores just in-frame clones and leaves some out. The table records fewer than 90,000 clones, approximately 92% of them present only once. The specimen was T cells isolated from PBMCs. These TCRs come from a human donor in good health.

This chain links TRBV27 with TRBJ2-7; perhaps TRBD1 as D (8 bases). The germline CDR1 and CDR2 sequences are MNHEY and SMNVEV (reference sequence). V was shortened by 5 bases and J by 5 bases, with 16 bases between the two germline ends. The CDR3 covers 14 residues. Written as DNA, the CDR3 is TGTGCCAGCAGTCTAGACAGGGGAGGGAACGAGCAGTACTTC. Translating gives CASSLDRGGNEQYF.

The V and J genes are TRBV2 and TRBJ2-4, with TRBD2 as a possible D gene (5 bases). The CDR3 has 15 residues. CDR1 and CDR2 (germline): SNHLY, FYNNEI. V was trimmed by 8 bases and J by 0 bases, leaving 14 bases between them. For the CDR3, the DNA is TGTGCCAGCGAGATGGGAGACCTAGCCAAAAACATTCAGTACTTC. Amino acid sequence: CASEMGDLAKNIQYF.

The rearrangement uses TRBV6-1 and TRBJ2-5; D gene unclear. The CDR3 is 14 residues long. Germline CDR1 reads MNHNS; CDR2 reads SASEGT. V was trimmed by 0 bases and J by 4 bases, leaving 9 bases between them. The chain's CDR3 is CASSEARELETQYF. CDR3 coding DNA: TGTGCCAGCAGTGAAGCGCGAGAGTTAGAGACCCAGTACTTC.

DNA for the CDR3: TGTGCCAGCTCGGGACAGGGGGGCACTGAAGCTTTCTTT. Its protein product is CASSGQGGTEAFF. The chain recombines TRBV18 with TRBJ1-1; 11 positions agree with TRBD1. Germline values: CDR1 KGHSH, CDR2 LQKENI. With 6 bases clipped from V and 4 bases from J, the junction kept 1 base outside the gene matches. The CDR3 is made up of 13 amino acids.

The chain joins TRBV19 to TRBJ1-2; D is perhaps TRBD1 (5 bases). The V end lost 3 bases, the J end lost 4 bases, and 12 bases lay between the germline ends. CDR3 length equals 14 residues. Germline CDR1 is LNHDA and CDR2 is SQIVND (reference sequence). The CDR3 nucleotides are TGTGCCAGTAGTATTGGGCAGGGCGGCTATGGCTACACCTTC. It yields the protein CASSIGQGGYGYTF.

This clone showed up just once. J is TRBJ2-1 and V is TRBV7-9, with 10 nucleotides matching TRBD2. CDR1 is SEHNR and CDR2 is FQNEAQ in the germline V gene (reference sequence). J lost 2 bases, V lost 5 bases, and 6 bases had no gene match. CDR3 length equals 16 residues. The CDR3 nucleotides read TGTGCCAGCAGCGCTATAGCGGGAGGAGCCTACAATGAGCAGTTCTTC. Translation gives CASSAIAGGAYNEQFF.

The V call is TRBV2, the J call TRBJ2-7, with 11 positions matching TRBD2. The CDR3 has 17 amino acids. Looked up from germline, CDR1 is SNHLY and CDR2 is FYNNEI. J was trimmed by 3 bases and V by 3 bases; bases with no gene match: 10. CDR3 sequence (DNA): TGTGCCAGCAGTGATCTGCTAGCGGGAGGTGTGGGCTACGAGCAGTACTTC. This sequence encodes CASSDLLAGGVGYEQYF.

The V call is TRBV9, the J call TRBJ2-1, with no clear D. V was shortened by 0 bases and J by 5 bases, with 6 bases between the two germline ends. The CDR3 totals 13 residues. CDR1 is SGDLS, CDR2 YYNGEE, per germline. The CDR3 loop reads CASSVGVNNEQFF. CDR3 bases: TGTGCCAGCAGCGTAGGAGTTAACAATGAGCAGTTCTTC.

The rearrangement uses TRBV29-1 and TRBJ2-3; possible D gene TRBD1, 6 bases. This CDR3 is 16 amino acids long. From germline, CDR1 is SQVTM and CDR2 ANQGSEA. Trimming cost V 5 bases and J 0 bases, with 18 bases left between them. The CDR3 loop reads CSVYTGPELSTDTQYF. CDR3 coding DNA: TGCAGCGTTTACACAGGGCCAGAACTTAGCACAGATACGCAGTATTTT.

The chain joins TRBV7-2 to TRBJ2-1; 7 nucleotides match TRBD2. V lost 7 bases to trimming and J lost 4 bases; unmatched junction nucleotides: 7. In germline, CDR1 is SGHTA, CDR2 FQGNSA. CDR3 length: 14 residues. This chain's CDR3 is CASKERDFYNEQFF. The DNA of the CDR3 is TGTGCCAGCAAAGAGCGGGACTTTTACAATGAGCAGTTCTTC.

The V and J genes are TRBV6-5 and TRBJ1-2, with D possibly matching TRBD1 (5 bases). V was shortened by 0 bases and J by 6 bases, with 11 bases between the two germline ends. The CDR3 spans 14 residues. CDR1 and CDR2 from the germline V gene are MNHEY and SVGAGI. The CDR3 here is CASSYSAGTHGYTF. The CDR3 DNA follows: TGTGCCAGCAGTTACTCGGCAGGGACTCATGGCTACACCTTC.

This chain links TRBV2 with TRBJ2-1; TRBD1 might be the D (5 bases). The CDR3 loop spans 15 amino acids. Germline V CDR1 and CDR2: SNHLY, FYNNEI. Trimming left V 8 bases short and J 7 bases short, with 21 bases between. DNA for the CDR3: TGTGCCAGCCTTAGGGATCTCGCTAGGGGAAATGAGCAGTTCTTC. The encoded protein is CASLRDLARGNEQFF.

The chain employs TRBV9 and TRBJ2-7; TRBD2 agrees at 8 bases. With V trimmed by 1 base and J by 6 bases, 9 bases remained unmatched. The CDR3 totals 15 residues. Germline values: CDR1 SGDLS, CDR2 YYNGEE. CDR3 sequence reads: CASSVTGVAGGEQYF. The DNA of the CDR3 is TGTGCCAGCAGCGTAACGGGGGTGGCGGGAGGCGAGCAGTACTTC.

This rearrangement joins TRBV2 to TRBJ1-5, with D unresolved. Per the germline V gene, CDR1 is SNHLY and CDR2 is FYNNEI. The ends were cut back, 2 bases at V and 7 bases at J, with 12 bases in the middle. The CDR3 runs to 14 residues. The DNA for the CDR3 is TGTGCCAGCAGTGAATCGAGGGCACAGCAGCCCCAGCATTTT. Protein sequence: CASSESRAQQPQHF.